These 20 T cell receptor beta chains came from one sample sequenced in a study of shared clonotypes between healthy human individuals. Data came from immunoSEQ multiplex PCR; TCRdb stores just in-frame clones and leaves some out. Seen here are 190,000 or so clones, about 68% observed once, and the top ten hold roughly 10%. Input material: memory CD4+ T cells sorted from blood. Subset noted: CD45RA-negative fraction. The receptor set was obtained from a man aged 25 to 40 in good health.

The chain combines TRBV7-2 with TRBJ1-1; the D is unclear. V was clipped by 5 bases and J by 1 base, with 8 bases between them. Germline V gene lookup returns CDR1 SGHTA and CDR2 FQGNSA. The CDR3 has 13 residues. For the CDR3, the DNA is TGTGCCAGCAGCCAGACGGGGAACACTGAAGCTTTCTTT. It translates to CASSQTGNTEAFF.

This clone was detected once. The rearrangement joins TRBV5-1 to TRBJ2-6, with TRBD1 matching over 7 bases. This CDR3 is 17 amino acids long. Losses at the gene ends were 1 base for V and 0 bases for J; bases not matched to a gene: 4. The germline CDR1 and CDR2 sequences are SGHRS and YFSETQ. CDR3 sequence reads: CASSLRTGDSGANVLTF. The CDR3 DNA reads TGCGCCAGCAGCTTGCGGACAGGAGACTCTGGGGCCAACGTCCTGACTTTC.

In DNA form, the CDR3 reads TGTGCCAGCAGCGTGACTAGCGGGGGCGAGGACCAGTTCTTC. It codes for CASSVTSGGEDQFF. The V call is TRBV7-2, the J call TRBJ2-1; TRBD2 aligns across 12 bases. V was pared by 5 bases and J by 13 bases, with 9 bases of the junction left unmatched. The CDR3 contains 14 residues. CDR1 and CDR2 (germline): SGHTA, FQGNSA.

V usage is TRBV25-1 and J usage is TRBJ2-3; 7 nucleotides agree with TRBD1. Germline assignment: CDR1 MGHDK and CDR2 SYGVNS. J lost 0 bases, V lost 4 bases, and 4 bases had no gene match. The CDR3 contains 15 residues. Written as DNA, the CDR3 is TGTGCCAGCAGTGCGGGACAGCGAAGCACAGATACGCAGTATTTT. Encoded protein: CASSAGQRSTDTQYF.

This clone was seen many times. V usage is TRBV6-4 and J usage is TRBJ2-6; 7 bases are a match to TRBD1. CDR1 and CDR2 from the germline V gene are MRHNA and SNTAGT. This CDR3 region has 16 residues. V shed 0 bases and J 2 bases; nucleotides not matched to a gene: 1. CDR3 residues: CASSDSGGAGANVLTF. In nucleotides, the CDR3 is TGTGCCAGCAGTGACTCAGGGGGCGCTGGGGCCAACGTCCTGACTTTC.

The chain combines TRBV10-1 with TRBJ2-3; no clear D gene. Germline-derived CDR1 and CDR2 are WNHNN and SYGVQD (reference sequence). The CDR3 length is 14 residues. V lost 5 bases, J lost 0 bases, and 9 bases lay in between. The CDR3 sequence: CASSKGMSTDTQYF. For the CDR3, the DNA is TGCGCCAGCAGTAAGGGTATGAGCACAGATACGCAGTATTTT.

This clone was detected a few times. The rearrangement uses TRBV6-8 and TRBJ1-5, with TRBD1 matching over 7 bases. This CDR3 is built from 16 residues. Germline values: CDR1 MNHGY, CDR2 SAAAGT. With 4 bases clipped from V and 6 bases from J, the junction kept 12 bases outside the gene matches. CDR3 region: CASSCWPGGLAQPQHF. The CDR3 bases are TGTGCCAGCAGTTGCTGGCCAGGGGGTCTTGCTCAGCCCCAGCATTTT.

This clone was observed a few times. This chain links TRBV7-2 with TRBJ2-1, with 14 nucleotides matching TRBD2. The V gene's germline CDR1 is SGHTA and CDR2 FQGNSA. V shed 6 bases and J 8 bases; nucleotides not matched to a gene: 6. The CDR3 loop spans 15 amino acids. The CDR3 region is CASSYRLAGGHEQFF. The CDR3 DNA sequence: TGTGCCAGCAGTTATAGACTAGCGGGAGGGCATGAGCAGTTCTTC.

This clone was seen ten or more times. Other DNA sequences in the sample encode the same CDR3. This chain connects TRBV2 to TRBJ2-5; maybe TRBD2 (5 bases). The CDR3 is 11 amino acids. The germline CDR1 and CDR2 sequences are SNHLY and FYNNEI. Trimming removed 8 bases at V and 5 bases at J, with 9 bases between. The DNA of the CDR3 is TGTGCCAGCGGACTGGGGGAGACCCAGTACTTC. It translates to CASGLGETQYF.

The rearrangement uses TRBV28 and TRBJ1-2, with 7 bases fitting TRBD1. V lost 6 bases, J lost 10 bases, and 17 bases stayed unmatched. Germline V CDR1 and CDR2: MDHEN, SYDVKM. The CDR3 totals 15 residues. CDR3: CASRRTGQTGFFYTF. In nucleotides, the CDR3 is TGTGCCAGCAGGCGGACGGGACAGACGGGGTTCTTCTACACCTTC.

The chain couples TRBV7-9 to TRBJ1-1; D might be TRBD1 (5 bases). The germline V gene encodes CDR1 SEHNR and CDR2 FQNEAQ (reference sequence). The length of the CDR3 is 13 residues. The ends were cut back, 2 bases at V and 4 bases at J, with 8 bases in the middle. CDR3 sequence (DNA): TGTGCCAGCAGCTTAAAGGGGAGCACTGAAGCTTTCTTT. Translation: CASSLKGSTEAFF.

The chain has TRBV6-6 and TRBJ2-7, with D unclear. Deletions cut 6 bases from V and 8 bases from J, with 11 bases between. The length of the CDR3 is 11 residues. The V gene's germline CDR1 is MNHNY and CDR2 SVGAGI (reference sequence). This CDR3 reads CASSLSSKQYF. The CDR3, as DNA: TGTGCCAGCAGCCTTTCTAGTAAGCAGTACTTC.

J is TRBJ1-2 and V is TRBV5-8; no clear D. The CDR3 is made up of 14 amino acids. Germline CDR1 reads SGHTS; CDR2 reads YDEGEE. The V and J ends lost 3 bases and 8 bases respectively, with 17 bases between them. CDR3 DNA: TGTGCCAGCAGCTCCGGCCGGGGTATGGGCGGCTACACCTTC. Translation gives CASSSGRGMGGYTF.

The chain combines TRBV10-3 with TRBJ2-7; D is possibly TRBD1 or TRBD2 (5 bases each). The CDR3 contains 12 residues. V shed 5 bases and J shed 6 bases, with 11 bases lying between them. Germline assignment: CDR1 ENHRY and CDR2 SYGVKD. This CDR3 reads CAISPRGAEQYF. The CDR3 DNA follows: TGTGCCATCAGTCCCAGAGGGGCCGAGCAGTACTTC.

This clone appeared once. The chain uses TRBV7-9 and TRBJ2-3; D unclear. The CDR3 has 14 residues. Per germline, CDR1 SEHNR and CDR2 FQNEAQ (reference sequence). Trimming cost V 6 bases and J 2 bases, with 12 bases left between them. CDR3: CASSAWDFTDTQYF. CDR3 bases: TGTGCCAGCAGTGCATGGGATTTCACAGATACGCAGTATTTT.

J is TRBJ1-5 and V is TRBV6-6, with TRBD1 matching over 7 bases. This CDR3 has 16 residues. Per germline, CDR1 MNHNY and CDR2 SVGAGI (reference sequence). The V segment lost 4 bases and the J segment 3 bases; nucleotides outside the gene matches: 9. CDR3 sequence reads: CASSWRLRGFNQPQHF. DNA for the CDR3: TGTGCCAGCAGTTGGAGGCTCAGGGGGTTCAATCAGCCCCAGCATTTT.

The rearrangement links TRBV4-1 to TRBJ2-1; D gene ambiguous. There are 18 residues in the CDR3. Germline V gene lookup returns CDR1 MGHRA and CDR2 YSYEKL. V shed 0 bases and J shed 0 bases, with 15 bases lying between them. The CDR3 region is CASSQDRSPGTSYNEQFF. In DNA, the CDR3 is TGCGCCAGCAGCCAAGATCGATCCCCAGGTACCTCCTACAATGAGCAGTTCTTC.

This clone turned up a few times. V usage is TRBV28 and J usage is TRBJ1-5; D possibly corresponds to TRBD1 (6 bases). The CDR3 is made up of 14 amino acids. Looked up from germline, CDR1 is MDHEN and CDR2 is SYDVKM. Trimming took 11 bases from V and 7 from J, leaving 21 bases between them. The CDR3, as DNA: TGTGCCGGCGAGGAGGCTGGGGGCCGGCAGCCCCAGCATTTT. This encodes CAGEEAGGRQPQHF.

This clone has only a few counts. This chain uses TRBV9 with TRBJ1-1; D remains ambiguous. The ends were cut back, 2 bases at V and 7 bases at J, with 21 bases in the middle. The CDR3 runs 16 residues. The V gene's germline CDR1 is SGDLS and CDR2 YYNGEE. DNA for the CDR3: TGTGCCAGCAGCGTCGACCCCTCCCCGGGGTTCCTTGAAGCTTTCTTT. This sequence encodes CASSVDPSPGFLEAFF.

This clone was detected a few times. Other DNA sequences within the sample encode an identical CDR3. The gene calls are TRBV18 and TRBJ2-1, with 7 bases lining up with TRBD1. This CDR3 spans 14 amino acids. V trimming: 3 bases; J trimming: 8 bases; junction bases outside the gene matches: 7. CDR1 is KGHSH and CDR2 is LQKENI in the germline V gene. CDR3 residues: CASSPGIGGDEQFF. The CDR3 DNA sequence: TGTGCCAGCTCACCCGGGATAGGGGGCGATGAGCAGTTCTTC.